Sequencing of this T cell receptor beta chain was carried out in a study of shared clonotypes between healthy human individuals. A single count supports this clone. Its antigen is currently unknown. Measured with immunoSEQ multiplex PCR; TCRdb has only the in-frame clones, and not every one. The profile shows hundreds of thousands of clones, approximately 96% of them singletons. Study-wide points: Larger richness was generally estimated for naive than memory subsets. Clonotype sharing among the donors was expected to vary with sequencing depth.

CD8 cells regarded as naive lacked CD45RO, were positively chosen for CCR7, and omitted terminally differentiated effector memory CD45RA+ cells. All the donors were Caucasian adults who lived in Nashville, Tennessee. CDR1 and CDR2 (germline): MDHEN, SYDVKM. This CDR3 is built from 14 residues. V dropped 7 bases and J dropped 4 bases, with 17 bases sitting between them. The receptor was derived from a woman in her twenties or thirties in good health. The sequenced sample consisted of naive CD8+ T cells sorted from blood. The V gene is TRBV28, the J gene TRBJ2-7; D unresolved. CDR3 amino acids: CASKVATLSYEQYF. In DNA, the CDR3 is TGTGCCAGCAAGGTAGCCACCTTGTCGTACGAGCAGTACTTC. The complete variable domain, with remaining parts taken from reference TRBV28 and TRBJ2-7, reads DVKVTQSSRYLVKRTGEKVFLECVQDMDHENMFWYRQDPGLGLRLIYFSYDVKMKEKGDIPEGYSVSREKKERFSLILESASTNQTSMYLCASKVATLSYEQYFGPGTRLTVT.